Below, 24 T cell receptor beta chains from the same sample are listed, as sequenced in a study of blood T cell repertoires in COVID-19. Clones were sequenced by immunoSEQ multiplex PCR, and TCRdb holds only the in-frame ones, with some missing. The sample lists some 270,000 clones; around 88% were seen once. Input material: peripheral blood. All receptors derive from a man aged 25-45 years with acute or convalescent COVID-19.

This CDR3 reads CASSWGTGHTDTQYF. DNA for the CDR3: TGCGCCAGCAGCTGGGGGACAGGGCACACAGATACGCAGTATTTT. The rearrangement links TRBV5-1 to TRBJ2-3; 9 nucleotides match TRBD1. The J segment lost 2 bases and the V segment lost 3 bases, leaving 4 bases of the junction unmatched. The CDR3 sequence is 15 residues long. The germline V gene has CDR1 SGHRS and CDR2 YFSETQ.

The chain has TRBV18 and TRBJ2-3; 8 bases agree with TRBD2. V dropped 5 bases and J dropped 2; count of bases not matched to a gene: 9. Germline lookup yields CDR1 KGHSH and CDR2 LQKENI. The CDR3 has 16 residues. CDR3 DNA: TGTGCCAGCTCAGCAAGCTCGGGGGGGCACACAGATACGCAGTATTTT. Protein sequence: CASSASSGGHTDTQYF. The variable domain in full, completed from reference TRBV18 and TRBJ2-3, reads NAGVMQNPRHLVRRRGQEARLRCSPMKGHSHVYWYRQLPEEGLKFMVYLQKENIIDESGMPKERFSAEFPKEGPSILRIQQVVRGDSAAYFCASSASSGGHTDTQYFGPGTRLTVL.

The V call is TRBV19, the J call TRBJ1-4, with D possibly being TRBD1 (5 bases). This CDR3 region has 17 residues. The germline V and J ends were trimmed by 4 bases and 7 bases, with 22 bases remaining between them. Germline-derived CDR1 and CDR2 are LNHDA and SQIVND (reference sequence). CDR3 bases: TGTGCCAGTAGTACAAGCCCGGGACTTTCGTTGGGTGAAAAACTGTTTTTT. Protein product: CASSTSPGLSLGEKLFF.

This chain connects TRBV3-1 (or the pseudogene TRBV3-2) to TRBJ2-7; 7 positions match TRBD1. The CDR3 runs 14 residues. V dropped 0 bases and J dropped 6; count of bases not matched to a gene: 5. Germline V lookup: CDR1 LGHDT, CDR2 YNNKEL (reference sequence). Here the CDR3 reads CASSQDQGVGEQYF. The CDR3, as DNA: TGTGCCAGCAGCCAAGATCAGGGGGTCGGCGAGCAGTACTTC.

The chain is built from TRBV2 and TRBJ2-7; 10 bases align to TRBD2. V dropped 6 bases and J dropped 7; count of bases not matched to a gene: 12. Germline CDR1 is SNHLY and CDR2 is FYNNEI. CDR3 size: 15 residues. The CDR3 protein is CASRGQGLATSEQYF. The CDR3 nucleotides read TGTGCCAGCAGAGGACAGGGACTAGCGACGTCTGAGCAGTACTTC.

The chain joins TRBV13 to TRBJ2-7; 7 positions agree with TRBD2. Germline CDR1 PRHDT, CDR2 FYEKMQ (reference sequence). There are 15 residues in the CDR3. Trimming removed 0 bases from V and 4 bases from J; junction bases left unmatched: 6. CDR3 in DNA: TGTGCCAGCAGCTTAGGCTGGGGGGGTAGGTACGAGCAGTACTTC. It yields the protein CASSLGWGGRYEQYF.

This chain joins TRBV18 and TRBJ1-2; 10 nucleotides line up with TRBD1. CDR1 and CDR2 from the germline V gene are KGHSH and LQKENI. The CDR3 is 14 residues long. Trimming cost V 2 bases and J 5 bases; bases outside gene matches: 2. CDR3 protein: CASSPGTGVYGYTF. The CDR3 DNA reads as TGTGCCAGCTCACCAGGGACAGGGGTTTATGGCTACACCTTC.

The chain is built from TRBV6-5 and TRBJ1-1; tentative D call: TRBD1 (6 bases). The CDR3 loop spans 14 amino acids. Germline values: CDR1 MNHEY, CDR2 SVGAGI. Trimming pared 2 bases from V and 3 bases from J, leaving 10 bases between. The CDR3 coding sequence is TGTGCCAGCAGTTACGGTACAGGGTACACTGAAGCTTTCTTT. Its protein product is CASSYGTGYTEAFF.

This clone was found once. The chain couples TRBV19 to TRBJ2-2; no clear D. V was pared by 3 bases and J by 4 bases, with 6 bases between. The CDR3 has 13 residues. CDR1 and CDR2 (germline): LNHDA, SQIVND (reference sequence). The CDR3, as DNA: TGTGCCAGTAGTATCCAGTTCACCGGGGAGCTGTTTTTT. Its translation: CASSIQFTGELFF. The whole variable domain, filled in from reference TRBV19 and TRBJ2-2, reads DGGITQSPKYLFRKEGQNVTLSCEQNLNHDAMYWYRQDPGQGLRLIYYSQIVNDFQKGDIAEGYSVSREKKESFPLTVTSAQKNPTAFYLCASSIQFTGELFFGEGSRLTVL.

CDR3: CSASASDTQYF. CDR3 bases: TGCAGTGCGAGCGCGTCCGATACGCAGTATTTT. J is TRBJ2-3 and V is TRBV20-1; unclear D gene. The CDR3 is 11 residues long. The V and J ends lost 6 bases and 6 bases respectively, with 10 bases between them. Germline CDR1 and CDR2: DFQATT and SNEGSKA (reference sequence).

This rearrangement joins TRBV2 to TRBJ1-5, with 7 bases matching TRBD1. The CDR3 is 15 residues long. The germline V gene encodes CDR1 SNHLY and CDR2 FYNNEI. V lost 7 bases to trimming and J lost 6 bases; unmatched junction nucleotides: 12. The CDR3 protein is CASTGQGGVRQPQHF. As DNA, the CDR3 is TGTGCCAGCACGGGGCAGGGGGGTGTTCGTCAGCCCCAGCATTTT. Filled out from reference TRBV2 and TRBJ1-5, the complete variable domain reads EPEVTQTPSHQVTQMGQEVILRCVPISNHLYFYWYRQILGQKVEFLVSFYNNEISEKSEIFDDQFSVERPDGSNFTLKIRSTKLEDSAMYFCASTGQGGVRQPQHFGDGTRLSIL.

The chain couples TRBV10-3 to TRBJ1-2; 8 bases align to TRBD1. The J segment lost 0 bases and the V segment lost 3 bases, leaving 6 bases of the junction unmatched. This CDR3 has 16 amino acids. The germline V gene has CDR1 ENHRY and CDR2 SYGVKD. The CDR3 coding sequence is TGTGCCATCAGTGAAGGACAGGGAGCTCCTAACTATGGCTACACCTTC. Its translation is CAISEGQGAPNYGYTF.

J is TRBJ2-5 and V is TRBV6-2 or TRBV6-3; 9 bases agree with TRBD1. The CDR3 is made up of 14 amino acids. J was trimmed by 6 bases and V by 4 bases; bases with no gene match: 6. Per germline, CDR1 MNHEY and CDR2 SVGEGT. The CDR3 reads CASSWAQGAKTQYF. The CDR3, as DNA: TGTGCCAGCAGTTGGGCACAGGGGGCGAAGACCCAGTACTTC.

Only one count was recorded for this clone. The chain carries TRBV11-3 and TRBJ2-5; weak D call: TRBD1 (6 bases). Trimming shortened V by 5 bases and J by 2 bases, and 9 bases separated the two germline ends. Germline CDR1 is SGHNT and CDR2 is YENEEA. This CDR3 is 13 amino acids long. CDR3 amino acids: CASSAGQQETQYF. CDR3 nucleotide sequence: TGTGCCAGCAGCGCTGGACAGCAAGAGACCCAGTACTTC.

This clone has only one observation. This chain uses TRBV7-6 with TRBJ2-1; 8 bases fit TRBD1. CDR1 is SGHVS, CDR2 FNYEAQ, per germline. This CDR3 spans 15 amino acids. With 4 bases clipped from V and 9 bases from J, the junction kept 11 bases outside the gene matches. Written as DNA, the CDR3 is TGTGCCAGCAGCTCGACAGGGGCGATGGGCGGTGAGCAGTTCTTC. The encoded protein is CASSSTGAMGGEQFF. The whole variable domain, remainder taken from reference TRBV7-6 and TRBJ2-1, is GAGVSQSPRYKVTKRGQDVALRCDPISGHVSLYWYRQALGQGPEFLTYFNYEAQQDKSGLPNDRFSAERPEGSISTLTIQRTEQRDSAMYRCASSSTGAMGGEQFFGPGTRLTVL.

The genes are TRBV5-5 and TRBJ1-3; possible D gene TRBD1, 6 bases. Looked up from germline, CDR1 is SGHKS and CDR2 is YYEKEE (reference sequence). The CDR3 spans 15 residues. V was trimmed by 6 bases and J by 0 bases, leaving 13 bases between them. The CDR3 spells CASTLQGNSGNTIYF. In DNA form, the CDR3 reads TGTGCCAGCACACTACAGGGAAACTCTGGAAACACCATATATTTT.

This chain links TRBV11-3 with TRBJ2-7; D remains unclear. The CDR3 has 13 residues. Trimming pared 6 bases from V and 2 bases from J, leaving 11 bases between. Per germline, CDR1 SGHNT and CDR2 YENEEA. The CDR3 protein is CASSRESTYEQYF. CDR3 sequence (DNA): TGTGCCAGCAGTAGAGAGAGTACCTACGAGCAGTACTTC.

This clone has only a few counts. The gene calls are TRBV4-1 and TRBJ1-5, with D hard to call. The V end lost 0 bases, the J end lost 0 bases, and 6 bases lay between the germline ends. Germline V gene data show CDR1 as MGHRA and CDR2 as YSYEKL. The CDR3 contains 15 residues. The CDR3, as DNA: TGCGCCAGCAGCCAAGACGGCGGTAGCAATCAGCCCCAGCATTTT. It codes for CASSQDGGSNQPQHF.

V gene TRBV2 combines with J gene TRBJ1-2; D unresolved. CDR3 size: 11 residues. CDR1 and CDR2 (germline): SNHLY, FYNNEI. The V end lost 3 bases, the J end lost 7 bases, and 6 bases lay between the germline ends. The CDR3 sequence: CASSDNGGYTF. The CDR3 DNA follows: TGTGCCAGCAGTGATAACGGTGGCTACACCTTC.

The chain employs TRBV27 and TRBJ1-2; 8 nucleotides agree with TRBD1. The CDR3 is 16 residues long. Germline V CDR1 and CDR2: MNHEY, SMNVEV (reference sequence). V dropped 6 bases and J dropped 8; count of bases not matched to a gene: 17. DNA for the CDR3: TGTGCCAGCAGGAAATTAGCAGGGGGCTCCGCCAGGGGCTACACCTTC. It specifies CASRKLAGGSARGYTF.

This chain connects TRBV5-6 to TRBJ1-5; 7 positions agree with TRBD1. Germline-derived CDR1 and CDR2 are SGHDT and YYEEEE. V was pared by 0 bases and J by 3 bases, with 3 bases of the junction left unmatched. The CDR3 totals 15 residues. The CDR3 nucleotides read TGTGCCAGCAGCTTGGAGGGGGCCATCAATCAGCCCCAGCATTTT. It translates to CASSLEGAINQPQHF. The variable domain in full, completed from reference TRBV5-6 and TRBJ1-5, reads DAGVTQSPTHLIKTRGQQVTLRCSPKSGHDTVSWYQQALGQGPQFIFQYYEEEERQRGNFPDRFSGHQFPNYSSELNVNALLLGDSALYLCASSLEGAINQPQHFGDGTRLSIL.

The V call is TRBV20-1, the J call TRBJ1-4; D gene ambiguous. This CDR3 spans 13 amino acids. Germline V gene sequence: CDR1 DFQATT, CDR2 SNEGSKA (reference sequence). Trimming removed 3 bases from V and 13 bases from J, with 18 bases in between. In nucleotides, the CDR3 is TGCAGTGCTAGTTCCACCTTTTATGGCGGACTGTTTTTT. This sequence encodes CSASSTFYGGLFF.

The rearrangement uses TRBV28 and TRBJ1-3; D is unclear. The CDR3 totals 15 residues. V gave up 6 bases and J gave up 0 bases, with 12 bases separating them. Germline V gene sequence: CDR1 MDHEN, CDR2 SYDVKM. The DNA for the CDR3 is TGTGCCAGCAGCCCACGCGGGCTCTCTGGAAACACCATATATTTT. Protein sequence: CASSPRGLSGNTIYF. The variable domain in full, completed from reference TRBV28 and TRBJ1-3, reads DVKVTQSSRYLVKRTGEKVFLECVQDMDHENMFWYRQDPGLGLRLIYFSYDVKMKEKGDIPEGYSVSREKKERFSLILESASTNQTSMYLCASSPRGLSGNTIYFGEGSWLTVV.

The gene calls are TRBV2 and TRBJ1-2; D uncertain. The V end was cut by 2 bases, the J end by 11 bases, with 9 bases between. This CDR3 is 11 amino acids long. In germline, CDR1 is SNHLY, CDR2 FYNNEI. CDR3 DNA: TGTGCCAGCAGTGAAACGGCGGGATACACCTTC. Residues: CASSETAGYTF.